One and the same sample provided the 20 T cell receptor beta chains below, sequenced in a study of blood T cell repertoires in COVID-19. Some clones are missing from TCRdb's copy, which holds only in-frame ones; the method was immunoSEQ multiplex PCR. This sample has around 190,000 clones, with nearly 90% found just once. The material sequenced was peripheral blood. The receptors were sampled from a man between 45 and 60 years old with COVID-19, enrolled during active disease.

CDR3 DNA: TGCGCCAGCAGCTTGGCAACAGGGGTGGAGACCCAGTACTTC. Translating gives CASSLATGVETQYF. This rearrangement joins TRBV5-1 to TRBJ2-5, with 7 bases lining up with TRBD1. Germline CDR1 and CDR2: SGHRS and YFSETQ. V shed 0 bases, J shed 5 bases, and the junction held 4 bases outside the gene matches. The CDR3 loop spans 14 amino acids.

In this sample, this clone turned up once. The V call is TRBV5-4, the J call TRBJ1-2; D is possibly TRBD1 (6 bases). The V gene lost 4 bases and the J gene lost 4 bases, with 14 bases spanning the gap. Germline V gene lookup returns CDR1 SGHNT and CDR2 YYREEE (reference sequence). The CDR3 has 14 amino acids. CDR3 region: CASSPRDIGYGYTF. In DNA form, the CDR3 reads TGTGCCAGCAGCCCCCGGGACATAGGCTATGGCTACACCTTC. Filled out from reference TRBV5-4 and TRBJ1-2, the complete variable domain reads ETGVTQSPTHLIKTRGQQVTLRCSSQSGHNTVSWYQQALGQGPQFIFQYYREEENGRGNFPPRFSGLQFPNYSSELNVNALELDDSALYLCASSPRDIGYGYTFGSGTRLTVV.

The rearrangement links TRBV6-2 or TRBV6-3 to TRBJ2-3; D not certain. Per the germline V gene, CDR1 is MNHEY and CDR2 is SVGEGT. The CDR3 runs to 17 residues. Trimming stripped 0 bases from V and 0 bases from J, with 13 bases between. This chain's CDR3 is CASSYSVADGSTDTQYF. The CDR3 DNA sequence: TGTGCCAGCAGTTACTCGGTGGCCGACGGGAGCACAGATACGCAGTATTTT.

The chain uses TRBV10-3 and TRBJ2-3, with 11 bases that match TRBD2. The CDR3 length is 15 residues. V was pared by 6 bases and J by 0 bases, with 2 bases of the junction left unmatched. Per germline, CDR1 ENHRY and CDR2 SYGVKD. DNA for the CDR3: TGTGCCATCAGCCTAGCGGGGGGAAGCACAGATACGCAGTATTTT. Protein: CAISLAGGSTDTQYF.

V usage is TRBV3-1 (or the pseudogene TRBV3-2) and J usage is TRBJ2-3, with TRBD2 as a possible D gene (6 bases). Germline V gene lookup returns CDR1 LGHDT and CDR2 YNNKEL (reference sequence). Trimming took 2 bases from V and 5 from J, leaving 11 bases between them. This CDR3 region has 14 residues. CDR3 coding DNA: TGTGCCAGCAGCCAACGGAGGGGCGGAGATACGCAGTATTTT. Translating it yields CASSQRRGGDTQYF.

CDR3 sequence: CSVRGTGHSGNTIYF. Written as DNA, the CDR3 is TGCAGCGTTCGGGGGACAGGCCACTCTGGAAACACCATATATTTT. The rearrangement uses TRBV29-1 and TRBJ1-3, with 8 positions matching TRBD1. J was trimmed by 0 bases and V by 5 bases; bases with no gene match: 6. This CDR3 has 15 amino acids. Germline-derived CDR1 and CDR2 are SQVTM and ANQGSEA.

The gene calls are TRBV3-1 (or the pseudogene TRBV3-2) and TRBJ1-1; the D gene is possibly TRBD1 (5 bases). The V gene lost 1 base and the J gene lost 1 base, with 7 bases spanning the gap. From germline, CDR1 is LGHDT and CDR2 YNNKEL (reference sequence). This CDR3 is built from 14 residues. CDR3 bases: TGTGCCAGCAGCCAAGCGGGGGGGAACACTGAAGCTTTCTTT. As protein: CASSQAGGNTEAFF.

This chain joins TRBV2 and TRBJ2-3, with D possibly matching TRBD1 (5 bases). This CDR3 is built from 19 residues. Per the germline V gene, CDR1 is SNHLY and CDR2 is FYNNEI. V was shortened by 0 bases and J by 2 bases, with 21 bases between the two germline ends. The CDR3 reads CASSEALRKGPTFTDTQYF. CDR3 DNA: TGTGCCAGCAGTGAAGCGCTTCGGAAGGGGCCGACGTTCACAGATACGCAGTATTTT.

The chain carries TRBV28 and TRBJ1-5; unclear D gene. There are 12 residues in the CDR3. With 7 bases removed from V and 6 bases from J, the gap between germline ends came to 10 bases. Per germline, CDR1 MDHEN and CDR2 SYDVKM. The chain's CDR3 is CASTTGSQPQHF. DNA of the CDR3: TGTGCCAGCACCACCGGTAGTCAGCCCCAGCATTTT. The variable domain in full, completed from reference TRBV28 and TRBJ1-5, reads DVKVTQSSRYLVKRTGEKVFLECVQDMDHENMFWYRQDPGLGLRLIYFSYDVKMKEKGDIPEGYSVSREKKERFSLILESASTNQTSMYLCASTTGSQPQHFGDGTRLSIL.

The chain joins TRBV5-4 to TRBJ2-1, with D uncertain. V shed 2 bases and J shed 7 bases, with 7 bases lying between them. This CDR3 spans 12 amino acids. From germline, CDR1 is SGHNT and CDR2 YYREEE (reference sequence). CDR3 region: CASSLTINEQFF. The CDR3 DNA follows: TGTGCCAGCAGCTTAACAATAAATGAGCAGTTCTTC. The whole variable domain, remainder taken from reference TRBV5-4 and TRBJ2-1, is ETGVTQSPTHLIKTRGQQVTLRCSSQSGHNTVSWYQQALGQGPQFIFQYYREEENGRGNFPPRFSGLQFPNYSSELNVNALELDDSALYLCASSLTINEQFFGPGTRLTVL.

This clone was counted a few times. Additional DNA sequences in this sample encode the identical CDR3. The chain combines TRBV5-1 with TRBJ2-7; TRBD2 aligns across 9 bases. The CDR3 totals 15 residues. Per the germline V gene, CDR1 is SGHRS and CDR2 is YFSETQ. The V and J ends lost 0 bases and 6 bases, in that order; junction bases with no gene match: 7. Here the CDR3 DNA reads TGCGCCAGCAGCTTGGGCCGCGGGGGGGCCGGCGAGCAGTACTTC. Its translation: CASSLGRGGAGEQYF. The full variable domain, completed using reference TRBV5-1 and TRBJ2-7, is KAGVTQTPRYLIKTRGQQVTLSCSPISGHRSVSWYQQTPGQGLQFLFEYFSETQRNKGNFPGRFSGRQFSNSRSEMNVSTLELGDSALYLCASSLGRGGAGEQYFGPGTRLTVT.

CDR3 protein: CAISVEGDTIYF. The DNA for the CDR3 is TGTGCCATCAGTGTAGAAGGAGACACCATATATTTT. This chain connects TRBV10-3 to TRBJ1-3; D not certain. The germline gives CDR1 ENHRY, CDR2 SYGVKD. Between the trimmed V and J ends, which lost 4 bases and 8 bases, there was a span of 9 bases. The CDR3 is 12 amino acids.

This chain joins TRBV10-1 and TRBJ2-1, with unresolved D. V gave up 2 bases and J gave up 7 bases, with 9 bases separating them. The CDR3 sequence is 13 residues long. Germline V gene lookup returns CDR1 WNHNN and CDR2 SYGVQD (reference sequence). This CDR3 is CASSEDTANEQFF. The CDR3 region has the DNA TGCGCCAGCAGTGAGGACACCGCGAATGAGCAGTTCTTC.

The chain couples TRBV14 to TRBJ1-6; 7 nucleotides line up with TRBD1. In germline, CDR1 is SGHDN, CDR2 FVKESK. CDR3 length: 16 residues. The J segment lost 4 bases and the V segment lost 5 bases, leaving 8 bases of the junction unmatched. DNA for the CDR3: TGTGCCAGCAGCTTACTTTACAGGGGATATAATTCACCCCTCCACTTT. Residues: CASSLLYRGYNSPLHF.

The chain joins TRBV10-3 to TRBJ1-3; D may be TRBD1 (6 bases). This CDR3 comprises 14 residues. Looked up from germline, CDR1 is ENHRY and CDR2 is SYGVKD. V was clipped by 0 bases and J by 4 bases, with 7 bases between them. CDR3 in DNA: TGTGCCATCAGTGAGTCGACAGGAGGAAACACCATATATTTT. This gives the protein CAISESTGGNTIYF.

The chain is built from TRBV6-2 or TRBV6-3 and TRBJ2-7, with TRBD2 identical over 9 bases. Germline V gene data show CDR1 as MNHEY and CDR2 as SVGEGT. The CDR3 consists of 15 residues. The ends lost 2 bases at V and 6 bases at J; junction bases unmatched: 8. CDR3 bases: TGTGCCAGCAGTTACGGACTAGCGACCCCCGCCGAGCAGTACTTC. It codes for CASSYGLATPAEQYF.

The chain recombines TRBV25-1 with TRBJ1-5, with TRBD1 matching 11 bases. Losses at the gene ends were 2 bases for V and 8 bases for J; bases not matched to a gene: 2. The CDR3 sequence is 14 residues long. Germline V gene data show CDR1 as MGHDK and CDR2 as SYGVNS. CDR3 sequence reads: CASSEGTGGKPQHF. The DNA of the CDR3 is TGTGCCAGCAGTGAAGGGACAGGGGGGAAGCCCCAGCATTTT.

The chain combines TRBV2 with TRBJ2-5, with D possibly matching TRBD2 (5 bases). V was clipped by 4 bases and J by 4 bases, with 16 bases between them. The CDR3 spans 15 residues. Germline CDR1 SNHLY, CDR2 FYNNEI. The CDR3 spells CASSGRSGIRETQYF. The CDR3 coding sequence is TGTGCCAGCAGTGGGAGATCCGGGATCCGAGAGACCCAGTACTTC.

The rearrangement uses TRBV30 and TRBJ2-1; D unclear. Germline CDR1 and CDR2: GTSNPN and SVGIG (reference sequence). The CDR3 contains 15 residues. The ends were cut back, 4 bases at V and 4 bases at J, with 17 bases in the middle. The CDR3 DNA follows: TGTGCCTGGACCCCCCGGGTATCGAATTACAATGAGCAGTTCTTC. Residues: CAWTPRVSNYNEQFF.

In nucleotides, the CDR3 is TGCGCCAGCAGCCAAGTTTCGCACACAGGGCCCGAATACTACAATGAGCAGTTCTTC. Its translation: CASSQVSHTGPEYYNEQFF. The chain links TRBV4-3 to TRBJ2-1; TRBD1 is a possible D gene (6 bases). The CDR3 contains 19 residues. Germline CDR1 is LGHNA and CDR2 is YSLEER. Trimming took off 1 base at V and 3 bases at J, with 22 bases between the two ends.